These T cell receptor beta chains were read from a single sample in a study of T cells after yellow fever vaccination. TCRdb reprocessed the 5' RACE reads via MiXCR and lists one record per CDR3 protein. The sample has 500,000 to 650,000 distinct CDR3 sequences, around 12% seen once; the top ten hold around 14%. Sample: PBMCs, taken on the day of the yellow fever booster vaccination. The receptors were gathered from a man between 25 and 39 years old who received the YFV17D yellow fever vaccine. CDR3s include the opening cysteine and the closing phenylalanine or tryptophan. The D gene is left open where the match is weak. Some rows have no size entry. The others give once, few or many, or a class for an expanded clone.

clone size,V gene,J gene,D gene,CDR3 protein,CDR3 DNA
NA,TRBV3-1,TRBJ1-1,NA,CASGYPEAFF,TGTGCCAGCGGCTACCCCGAAGCTTTCTTT
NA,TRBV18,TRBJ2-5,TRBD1,CASSPLRTGAGETQYF,TGTGCCAGCTCACCCCTAAGGACAGGGGCGGGGGAGACCCAGTACTTC
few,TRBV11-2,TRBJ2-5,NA,CASSLYLSQETQYF,TGTGCCAGCAGCTTATACTTATCACAAGAGACCCAGTACTTC
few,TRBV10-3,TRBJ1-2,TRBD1,CANSGVDRGLYGYTF,TGTGCCAACTCAGGAGTGGACAGGGGGCTTTATGGCTACACCTTC
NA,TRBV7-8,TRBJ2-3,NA,CASSPTSDTDTQYF,TGTGCCAGCAGCCCCACGTCGGACACAGATACGCAGTATTTT
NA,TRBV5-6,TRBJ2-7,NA,CASSLVKGGTSEQYF,TGTGCCAGCAGCTTGGTAAAGGGGGGGACTTCCGAGCAGTACTTC
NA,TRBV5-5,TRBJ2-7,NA,CASSPTDGTYEQYF,TGTGCCAGCAGCCCGACCGACGGAACCTACGAGCAGTACTTC
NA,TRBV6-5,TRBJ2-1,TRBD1,CASSSRGPGNEQFF,TGTGCCAGCAGTTCCAGGGGGCCTGGGAATGAGCAGTTCTTC
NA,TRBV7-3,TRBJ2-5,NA,CASPADTEEKETQYF,TGTGCCAGCCCTGCCGACACCGAGGAAAAAGAGACCCAGTACTTC
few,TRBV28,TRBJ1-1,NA,CASSFGGVGEAFF,TGTGCCAGCAGTTTTGGGGGAGTTGGTGAAGCTTTCTTT
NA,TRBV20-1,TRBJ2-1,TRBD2,CSTPRGSTNEQFF,TGCAGTACTCCCCGCGGGAGTACCAATGAGCAGTTCTTC
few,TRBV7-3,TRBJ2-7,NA,CASSLEMGDREQYF,TGTGCCAGCAGCCTCGAAATGGGGGATAGGGAGCAGTACTTC
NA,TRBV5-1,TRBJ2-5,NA,CASSLAPRGAGETQYF,TGCGCCAGCAGCTTGGCCCCACGTGGGGCAGGAGAGACCCAGTACTTC